This TCR beta chain came from a study of blood T cell repertoires in COVID-19. The wider study: Italy, Spain and the United States were the sources of the convalescent and acute COVID-19 samples. In each case, the material was cDNA or gDNA derived from T cells, B-cell-depleted T cells, or PBMCs.

V lost 2 bases and J 2 bases, leaving 6 bases between the germline ends. The CDR3 runs 13 residues. The germline V gene has CDR1 MNHEY and CDR2 SVGAGI. Original methodology: Scientists estimated how many nucleated cells there were by amplifying reference gene primers. The data were produced by immunoSEQ multiplex PCR, yet TCRdb's version contains in-frame clones alone and is incomplete. That table gives V, J and clone size, and the DNA gave D and trimming. The sample lists approximately 170,000 clones, around 81% occurring once. J is TRBJ2-5 and V is TRBV6-5; D is ambiguous. The specimen sequenced was peripheral blood. The sequence was collected from a human donor with acute or convalescent COVID-19. The donor label of this sample is uncertain. CDR3 in DNA: TGTGCCAGCAGTTACGGAGTTCAAGAGACCCAGTACTTC. Its translation: CASSYGVQETQYF.